This TCR beta chain appears in the sequencing data of a study of blood T cell repertoires in COVID-19. For the study at large: T cells, B-cell-depleted T cells, or PBMCs supplied cDNA or gDNA.

The CDR3 is 14 amino acids. Germline V gene sequence: CDR1 SGHNT, CDR2 YYREEE (reference sequence). Trimming cost V 4 bases and J 3 bases; bases outside gene matches: 4. Seattle enrolled patients during active infection and tracked them longitudinally. Per the study methods: How many nucleated cells were present was estimated from reference gene primer amplification. Data came from immunoSEQ multiplex PCR; TCRdb stores just in-frame clones and leaves some out. The V and J calls and clone size are taken from that table; D and trimming were inferred from the DNA. The data contain some 80,000 clones, 60% to 80% of them singletons.

The rearrangement links TRBV5-4 to TRBJ2-7, with 10 bases aligning to TRBD1. This TCR was recovered from a man between 60 and 70 years old with COVID-19, enrolled during active disease. The sequenced material came from peripheral blood. DNA for the CDR3: TGTGCCAGCAGCCCAAGGACAGGGGGCTACGAGCAGTACTTC. Translated: CASSPRTGGYEQYF. Looking up the rest from reference TRBV5-4 and TRBJ2-7 gives the full variable domain: ETGVTQSPTHLIKTRGQQVTLRCSSQSGHNTVSWYQQALGQGPQFIFQYYREEENGRGNFPPRFSGLQFPNYSSELNVNALELDDSALYLCASSPRTGGYEQYFGPGTRLTVT.